Below are 24 T cell receptor beta chains sequenced from a single sample in a study of CD8+CD57+ T cells in acquired aplastic anemia. The template used for profiling TCR beta VDJ and CDR3 was genomic DNA. One entry per CDR3 protein, called by TCRdb with MiXCR from the reads. The table has fewer than 250,000 distinct CDR3 sequences, roughly half seen once. The sample consisted of sorted CD4+, CD8+, or CD8+CD57+ T cells (not recorded which) from PBMCs. The source is a human donor in good health, serving as a control.

CDR3 in DNA: TGTGCCAGCAGTGAAGCTGGGCAGGGGAACTATGGCTACACCTTC. Encoded protein: CASSEAGQGNYGYTF. The chain links TRBV6-1 to TRBJ1-2; a weak D match, TRBD1 (6 bases). The germline V gene has CDR1 MNHNS and CDR2 SASEGT. The CDR3 is 15 amino acids. Trimming took 0 bases from V and 2 from J, leaving 10 bases between them.

There are a few counts of this clonotype. The chain recombines TRBV15 with TRBJ2-5; TRBD2 matches 8 bases. Trimming cost V 4 bases and J 5 bases; bases outside gene matches: 15. Germline values: CDR1 LNHNV, CDR2 YYDKDF (reference sequence). The CDR3 covers 17 residues. The CDR3 loop is CATSTSLPGGAAETQYF. CDR3 bases: TGTGCCACCAGCACCTCCCTTCCCGGGGGGGCCGCGGAGACCCAGTACTTC.

The chain is built from TRBV7-3 and TRBJ1-2, with 9 bases aligning to TRBD1. With V trimmed by 4 bases and J by 7 bases, 13 bases remained unmatched. This CDR3 comprises 16 residues. Germline V gene sequence: CDR1 SGHTA, CDR2 FQGTGA. The DNA of the CDR3 is TGTGCCAGCAGCTGGGTTCCGGGACAGGGCAGCAGTGGCTACACCTTC. Translated: CASSWVPGQGSSGYTF.

There are a few counts of this clonotype. The V call is TRBV24-1, the J call TRBJ2-1, with 7 positions matching TRBD1. The CDR3 runs 13 residues. V was clipped by 5 bases and J by 8 bases; unmatched bases: 5. The germline V gene has CDR1 KGHDR and CDR2 SFDVKD. The CDR3 DNA sequence: TGTGCCACCAGTGCGGGAAGGGGGCATGAGCAGTTCTTC. It encodes CATSAGRGHEQFF.

In regard to this clonotype: With a much larger clone just one base away, this may be a read error. CDR3 loop: CASSLPGLGSYNPPLHF. CDR3 DNA: TGTGCCAGCAGTTTACCCGGATTGGGCTCCTATAATCCACCCCTCCACTTT. The genes are TRBV28 and TRBJ1-6; D gene unclear. Germline V gene data show CDR1 as MDHEN and CDR2 as SYDVKM. This CDR3 region has 17 residues.

The chain carries TRBV24-1 and TRBJ1-5; D gene unclear. Trimming took off 3 bases at V and 7 bases at J, with 12 bases between the two ends. This CDR3 has 14 residues. Germline-derived CDR1 and CDR2 are KGHDR and SFDVKD. The CDR3 protein is CATSDPLIGQPQHF. CDR3 nucleotides: TGTGCCACCAGTGATCCACTTATCGGACAGCCCCAGCATTTT.

This clonotype has ten or more counts. The gene calls are TRBV20-1 and TRBJ1-5, with unresolved D. V was trimmed by 6 bases and J by 8 bases, leaving 14 bases between them. The CDR3 is 12 amino acids. The germline V gene has CDR1 DFQATT and CDR2 SNEGSKA (reference sequence). The CDR3 sequence is CSATDSSKPQHF. CDR3 coding DNA: TGCAGTGCCACGGACTCCTCGAAGCCCCAGCATTTT.

The table lists this clonotype with many counts. The V call is TRBV7-2, the J call TRBJ2-3, with 13 bases lining up with TRBD2. Germline values: CDR1 SGHTA, CDR2 FQGNSA. The length of the CDR3 is 16 residues. With 5 bases clipped from V and 7 bases from J, the junction kept 9 bases outside the gene matches. The CDR3: CASSPKLAGGPHTQYF. The CDR3 nucleotides read TGTGCCAGCAGCCCAAAACTAGCGGGGGGGCCTCATACGCAGTATTTT.

Note on this clonotype: Just one base apart from a much larger clone, this may be a read error. The J gene is TRBJ1-4, the V gene TRBV10-3; TRBD1 matches 8 bases. Looked up from germline, CDR1 is ENHRY and CDR2 is SYGVKD. Unmatched junction bases numbered 5, after V lost 5 bases and J lost 0 bases. This CDR3 region has 16 residues. In DNA form, the CDR3 reads TGTGCCATCAGTCGGACAGGGACTGCAACTAATGAAAAACTGTTTTTT. This gives the protein CAISRTGTATNEKLFF.

The CDR3 DNA follows: TGCAGCGTTTATCAGGTCAGCAGCTATGGCTACACCTTC. This encodes CSVYQVSSYGYTF. V usage is TRBV29-1 and J usage is TRBJ1-2; D is uncertain. CDR1 SQVTM and CDR2 ANQGSEA come from the germline V gene. V was shortened by 5 bases and J by 4 bases, with 14 bases between the two germline ends. CDR3 length: 13 residues.

This clonotype showed up many times. Germline and junction disagree at one end, which may indicate a read error. The rearrangement joins TRBV7-7 to TRBJ2-5, with 8 bases fitting TRBD1. Per germline, CDR1 SSHAT and CDR2 FNYEAQ (reference sequence). The CDR3 covers 13 residues. CDR3 amino acids: CASSRQGRETQYF. The CDR3 nucleotides read TGTGCTAGCAGCCGACAGGGGAGAGAGACCCAGTACTTC.

This clonotype was seen many times. This chain uses TRBV5-5 with TRBJ1-5, with D possibly matching TRBD1 (5 bases). Per the germline V gene, CDR1 is SGHKS and CDR2 is YYEKEE (reference sequence). The CDR3 extends over 14 amino acids. V was shortened by 4 bases and J by 5 bases, with 13 bases between the two germline ends. CDR3 sequence reads: CASSRDGTYQPQHF. CDR3 coding DNA: TGTGCCAGCAGCCGGGACGGGACCTATCAGCCCCAGCATTTT.

The rearrangement links TRBV10-3 to TRBJ2-7; D perhaps matches TRBD1 (5 bases). CDR1 is ENHRY, CDR2 SYGVKD, per germline. The V end lost 10 bases, the J end lost 4 bases, and 17 bases lay between the germline ends. The CDR3 is 13 residues long. CDR3 region: CASRAGAQYEQYF. The CDR3 region has the DNA TGTGCCAGCAGGGCCGGAGCTCAGTACGAGCAGTACTTC.

The chain uses TRBV15 and TRBJ2-1, with D possibly being TRBD1 (6 bases). Per the germline V gene, CDR1 is LNHNV and CDR2 is YYDKDF (reference sequence). V was cut by 3 bases and J by 6 bases, with 12 bases left in between. This CDR3 is built from 14 residues. CDR3 nucleotides: TGTGCCACCAGCAGGGGGGCGAGTGGCAATGAGCAGTTCTTC. Its translation: CATSRGASGNEQFF.

This clonotype was found many times. This chain uses TRBV5-8 with TRBJ1-4; the D gene is possibly TRBD1 (5 bases). V shed 3 bases and J shed 7 bases, with 10 bases lying between them. Germline assignment: CDR1 SGHTS and CDR2 YDEGEE. This CDR3 is built from 13 residues. Here the CDR3 reads CASSWGTAEKLFF. In DNA form, the CDR3 reads TGTGCCAGCAGCTGGGGGACCGCTGAAAAACTGTTTTTT.

The table lists this clonotype with many counts. The chain is built from TRBV12-3 or TRBV12-4 and TRBJ2-5; 9 nucleotides line up with TRBD1. The CDR3 has 15 amino acids. With 5 bases clipped from V and 3 bases from J, the junction kept 7 bases outside the gene matches. CDR3 nucleotide sequence: TGTGCCAGCAGTCCCCCGGGACAGGGTAAAGAGACCCAGTACTTC. Amino acids: CASSPPGQGKETQYF.

The rearrangement links TRBV15 to TRBJ2-6, with D perhaps matching TRBD1 (6 bases). The V end was cut by 1 base, the J end by 4 bases, with 11 bases between. This CDR3 has 16 amino acids. Germline CDR1 LNHNV, CDR2 YYDKDF (reference sequence). The CDR3 bases are TGTGCCACCAGCAGAGTGGGGGCTCAAGGGGCCAACGTCCTGACTTTC. Amino acids: CATSRVGAQGANVLTF.

This clonotype has a count of ten or more. The chain carries TRBV30 and TRBJ1-1; D is ambiguous. The ends were cut back, 4 bases at V and 0 bases at J, with 9 bases in the middle. From germline, CDR1 is GTSNPN and CDR2 SVGIG (reference sequence). This CDR3 contains 13 residues. The CDR3, as DNA: TGTGCCTGGATGGCACACATGAACACTGAAGCTTTCTTT. It encodes CAWMAHMNTEAFF.

V usage is TRBV29-1 and J usage is TRBJ1-1; D remains unclear. Trimming shortened V by 8 bases and J by 4 bases, and 11 bases separated the two germline ends. Germline V CDR1 and CDR2: SQVTM, ANQGSEA. This CDR3 contains 11 residues. CDR3 coding DNA: TGCAGCCCAGTGTACCTCACTGAAGCTTTCTTT. Translation: CSPVYLTEAFF.

This clonotype has a handful of counts. This rearrangement joins TRBV11-2 to TRBJ1-2; 7 bases are shared with TRBD1. Germline CDR1 and CDR2: SGHAT and FQNNGV. J was trimmed by 4 bases and V by 4 bases; bases with no gene match: 0. The CDR3 loop spans 12 amino acids. The CDR3 protein is CASSSGGYGYTF. The CDR3 bases are TGTGCCAGCAGCTCAGGGGGCTATGGCTACACCTTC.

The chain combines TRBV20-1 with TRBJ2-7; 8 bases line up with TRBD1. The ends lost 0 bases at V and 4 bases at J; junction bases unmatched: 8. Germline V gene lookup returns CDR1 DFQATT and CDR2 SNEGSKA (reference sequence). The CDR3 covers 15 residues. The CDR3 protein is CSARDPGQGRYEQYF. DNA of the CDR3: TGCAGTGCTAGAGACCCCGGACAGGGAAGGTACGAGCAGTACTTC.

This rearrangement joins TRBV19 to TRBJ2-5; 8 nucleotides line up with TRBD1. Trimming cost V 5 bases and J 5 bases; bases outside gene matches: 13. The CDR3 spans 16 residues. The V gene's germline CDR1 is LNHDA and CDR2 SQIVND (reference sequence). CDR3 nucleotide sequence: TGTGCCAGTAGTTCTCGGACAGGGCGCGTAGAGGAGACCCAGTACTTC. It encodes CASSSRTGRVEETQYF.

This clonotype was seen at least ten times. The chain couples TRBV9 to TRBJ2-3; 10 bases agree with TRBD1. This CDR3 has 16 amino acids. Germline V gene sequence: CDR1 SGDLS, CDR2 YYNGEE. Trimming cost V 3 bases and J 5 bases; bases outside gene matches: 9. This CDR3 is CASSGQGAVGVDTQYF. In nucleotides, the CDR3 is TGTGCCAGCAGCGGACAGGGGGCAGTAGGAGTAGATACGCAGTATTTT. Full variable domain (remainder filled in from reference TRBV9 and TRBJ2-3): DSGVTQTPKHLITATGQRVTLRCSPRSGDLSVYWYQQSLDQGLQFLIQYYNGEERAKGNILERFSAQQFPDLHSELNLSSLELGDSALYFCASSGQGAVGVDTQYFGPGTRLTVL.

This clonotype was detected a few times. The J gene is TRBJ1-5, the V gene TRBV10-3, with D hard to call. The CDR3 totals 13 residues. V dropped 3 bases and J dropped 0 bases, with 3 bases sitting between them. Germline V gene sequence: CDR1 ENHRY, CDR2 SYGVKD. The CDR3 sequence is CAISELSNQPQHF. The CDR3 region has the DNA TGTGCCATCAGTGAACTTAGCAATCAGCCCCAGCATTTT.